One and the same sample provided the 18 T cell receptor beta chains below, sequenced in a study of blood T cell repertoires in COVID-19. Assay: immunoSEQ multiplex PCR; the TCRdb copy retains only in-frame clones and omits some. The sample consists of roughly 150,000 clones, over 60% of them appearing once. Sequencing input: peripheral blood. Every receptor here comes from an elderly woman with acute or convalescent COVID-19.

The chain uses TRBV2 and TRBJ2-2, with D tentatively TRBD2 (6 bases). The CDR3 extends over 14 amino acids. The germline CDR1 and CDR2 sequences are SNHLY and FYNNEI. Deletions cut 6 bases from V and 6 bases from J, with 14 bases between. In DNA, the CDR3 is TGTGCCAGCAGGCGCTGGGGGGAGTCCGGGGAGCTGTTTTTT. Translating gives CASRRWGESGELFF.

The chain links TRBV5-1 to TRBJ2-7; tentative D call: TRBD2 (6 bases). Germline V gives CDR1 SGHRS, CDR2 YFSETQ. This CDR3 is 14 amino acids long. V was pared by 4 bases and J by 3 bases, with 14 bases between. This CDR3 is CASSPGTQNYEQYF. CDR3 bases: TGCGCCAGCAGCCCCGGGACTCAGAACTACGAGCAGTACTTC. Full variable domain (remainder filled in from reference TRBV5-1 and TRBJ2-7): KAGVTQTPRYLIKTRGQQVTLSCSPISGHRSVSWYQQTPGQGLQFLFEYFSETQRNKGNFPGRFSGRQFSNSRSEMNVSTLELGDSALYLCASSPGTQNYEQYFGPGTRLTVT.

The V and J genes are TRBV5-1 and TRBJ1-2; 8 bases are a match to TRBD1. V shed 4 bases and J 4 bases; nucleotides not matched to a gene: 15. This CDR3 comprises 17 residues. Germline CDR1 reads SGHRS; CDR2 reads YFSETQ. The CDR3, as DNA: TGCGCCAGCAGCAACGACAGGGGAAGACCCACCGTCTATGGCTACACCTTC. Protein: CASSNDRGRPTVYGYTF. Together with reference TRBV5-1 and TRBJ1-2, the CDR3 gives the full variable domain: KAGVTQTPRYLIKTRGQQVTLSCSPISGHRSVSWYQQTPGQGLQFLFEYFSETQRNKGNFPGRFSGRQFSNSRSEMNVSTLELGDSALYLCASSNDRGRPTVYGYTFGSGTRLTVV.

The genes are TRBV7-9 and TRBJ1-2; 10 nucleotides line up with TRBD1. The germline gives CDR1 SEHNR, CDR2 FQNEAQ (reference sequence). The V segment lost 5 bases and the J segment 3 bases; nucleotides outside the gene matches: 6. There are 15 residues in the CDR3. The CDR3 DNA reads as TGTGCCAGCAGCCTCGACAGGGGGCCATACTATGGCTACACCTTC. Translating gives CASSLDRGPYYGYTF.

The V gene is TRBV18, the J gene TRBJ1-4; TRBD1 might be the D (5 bases). The CDR3 spans 14 residues. V dropped 3 bases and J dropped 4 bases, with 9 bases sitting between them. Per the germline V gene, CDR1 is KGHSH and CDR2 is LQKENI. The CDR3 here is CASSPSTVNEKLFF. Written as DNA, the CDR3 is TGTGCCAGCTCACCTTCGACAGTTAATGAAAAACTGTTTTTT.

The chain has TRBV4-2 and TRBJ2-1; D might be TRBD2 (5 bases). The CDR3 extends over 16 amino acids. Germline CDR1 and CDR2: LGHNA and YNFKEQ. Trimming shortened V by 4 bases and J by 7 bases, and 20 bases separated the two germline ends. CDR3 loop: CASSRGSDTVPNEQFF. The DNA for the CDR3 is TGTGCCAGCAGCCGTGGTAGCGACACTGTCCCTAATGAGCAGTTCTTC.

The DNA of the CDR3 is TGTGCCAGTAGGATCGATAACAGCCTCGGGGCCAACGTCCTGACTTTC. It yields the protein CASRIDNSLGANVLTF. The rearrangement joins TRBV19 to TRBJ2-6; D is unresolved. Germline loops: CDR1 LNHDA, CDR2 SQIVND (reference sequence). This CDR3 has 16 residues. Trimming removed 6 bases at V and 4 bases at J, with 16 bases between.

The chain joins TRBV10-3 to TRBJ1-5; TRBD1 aligns across 11 bases. The germline V gene has CDR1 ENHRY and CDR2 SYGVKD. This CDR3 region has 16 residues. V was clipped by 3 bases and J by 4 bases; unmatched bases: 5. CDR3 sequence: CAISEVGTGGNQPQHF. CDR3 bases: TGTGCCATCAGTGAAGTTGGGACAGGGGGAAATCAGCCCCAGCATTTT.

The chain links TRBV6-5 to TRBJ1-3; D perhaps matches TRBD1 (5 bases). This CDR3 contains 14 residues. V gave up 6 bases and J gave up 0 bases, with 9 bases separating them. Germline loops: CDR1 MNHEY, CDR2 SVGAGI. CDR3 loop: CASRMDTSGNTIYF. CDR3 in DNA: TGTGCCAGCAGGATGGACACCTCTGGAAACACCATATATTTT.

The chain joins TRBV5-1 to TRBJ2-7; a possible D gene is TRBD2 (6 bases). The germline gives CDR1 SGHRS, CDR2 YFSETQ. The CDR3 runs 15 residues. Trimming cost V 4 bases and J 2 bases, with 16 bases left between them. CDR3 sequence: CASSRGPGETYEQYF. The CDR3 nucleotides are TGCGCCAGCAGCCGCGGACCGGGAGAGACCTACGAGCAGTACTTC. The whole variable domain, remainder taken from reference TRBV5-1 and TRBJ2-7, is KAGVTQTPRYLIKTRGQQVTLSCSPISGHRSVSWYQQTPGQGLQFLFEYFSETQRNKGNFPGRFSGRQFSNSRSEMNVSTLELGDSALYLCASSRGPGETYEQYFGPGTRLTVT.

This rearrangement joins TRBV19 to TRBJ2-3; 10 positions agree with TRBD2. J lost 9 bases, V lost 5 bases, and 8 bases had no gene match. Germline loops: CDR1 LNHDA, CDR2 SQIVND (reference sequence). CDR3 length equals 14 residues. The CDR3 loop is CASSPLAGVQTQYF. The CDR3 region has the DNA TGTGCCAGTAGTCCGCTAGCGGGAGTTCAGACGCAGTATTTT.

This chain uses TRBV6-5 with TRBJ2-7; weak D call: TRBD1 (5 bases). Germline V gene data show CDR1 as MNHEY and CDR2 as SVGAGI. The CDR3 consists of 14 residues. Trimming left V 4 bases short and J 1 base short, with 11 bases between. The CDR3 loop is CASSSIKGSYEQYF. In nucleotides, the CDR3 is TGTGCCAGCAGTTCCATCAAGGGGTCCTACGAGCAGTACTTC.

Here the CDR3 reads CASSERQGHNYSGNTIYF. The CDR3 DNA reads TGCGCCAGCAGTGAGCGACAGGGACATAACTACTCTGGAAACACCATATATTTT. J is TRBJ1-3 and V is TRBV10-1; 7 nucleotides align to TRBD1. V gave up 2 bases and J gave up 0 bases; unmatched junction bases: 10. Germline assignment: CDR1 WNHNN and CDR2 SYGVQD (reference sequence). The CDR3 runs 18 residues.

The rearrangement joins TRBV6-5 to TRBJ2-7; 7 bases line up with TRBD2. This CDR3 comprises 15 residues. Germline V lookup: CDR1 MNHEY, CDR2 SVGAGI. The V and J ends lost 6 bases and 7 bases, in that order; junction bases with no gene match: 15. CDR3 in amino acids: CASRAPRGSPGEQYF. The CDR3 DNA reads as TGTGCCAGCAGGGCACCGCGGGGGAGCCCGGGTGAGCAGTACTTC.

The J gene is TRBJ1-1, the V gene TRBV5-8; possible D gene TRBD1, 5 bases. Germline V gene sequence: CDR1 SGHTS, CDR2 YDEGEE. Trimming removed 1 base at V and 4 bases at J, with 8 bases between. This CDR3 region has 13 residues. CDR3 nucleotide sequence: TGTGCCAGCAGCTTGCAGGGCTCCACTGAAGCTTTCTTT. Translation gives CASSLQGSTEAFF.

The chain combines TRBV6-5 with TRBJ2-3; no definite D call. V was trimmed by 0 bases and J by 0 bases, leaving 7 bases between them. The CDR3 spans 15 residues. Per the germline V gene, CDR1 is MNHEY and CDR2 is SVGAGI. CDR3 protein: CASSYSPGSTDTQYF. The CDR3, as DNA: TGTGCCAGCAGTTACTCCCCCGGGAGCACAGATACGCAGTATTTT.

The genes are TRBV7-9 and TRBJ1-2; D may be TRBD1 (6 bases). The CDR3 contains 15 residues. Germline V gene lookup returns CDR1 SEHNR and CDR2 FQNEAQ (reference sequence). Trimming cost V 3 bases and J 4 bases, with 15 bases left between them. The CDR3: CASSLSLGGSYGYTF. As DNA, the CDR3 is TGTGCCAGCAGCTTGAGTCTAGGGGGTAGCTATGGCTACACCTTC.

This clone has more than one count but fewer than ten. The rearrangement links TRBV23-1 to TRBJ2-4, with 8 bases that match TRBD1. TRBV23-1 is filed as an ORF, its function uncertain. With V trimmed by 10 bases and J by 8 bases, 13 bases remained unmatched. This CDR3 is built from 14 residues. Here the CDR3 DNA reads TGCGCCACCCGGGAACAGGGGGAAAAATACATTCAGTACTTC. Amino acids: CATREQGEKYIQYF.